The clone carrying this TCR beta chain appeared many times. The target antigen is unknown. The sample originates from a study of T cells in Graves' hyperthyroidism and ophthalmopathy. Study context: The blood sample was taken at first diagnosis, before treatment began.

The blood sample was taken at first hyperthyroidism diagnosis, before any ophthalmopathy symptoms. Study outcomes and limitations: Blood also held most thyroid clonotypes expanded beyond 0.001. Ophthalmopathy, as predicted by the model, came a median roughly 6.8 months after the prediction.

The source material, RNA transcripts, was used to amplify TCR beta CDR3 regions. Using the HTBI primer set, a first-round RT-PCR was run on the TCR CDR3. In TCRdb, the multiplex PCR reads were re-called with MiXCR into one record per CDR3 protein. The table shows roughly 130,000 distinct CDR3 sequences, with less than 25% occurring only once. This CDR3 contains 12 residues. The V gene's germline CDR1 is LGHDT and CDR2 YNNKEL (reference sequence). V dropped 1 base and J dropped 4 bases, with 5 bases sitting between them. Material for sequencing was blood. This TCR was recovered from a woman aged 50 to 60 with Graves' hyperthyroidism that later progressed to Graves' ophthalmopathy. This sequence joins TRBV3-1 and TRBJ2-7; D gene unclear. Written as DNA, the CDR3 is TGTGCCAGCAGCCAAGGGGGATACGAGCAGTACTTC. Translation: CASSQGGYEQYF.